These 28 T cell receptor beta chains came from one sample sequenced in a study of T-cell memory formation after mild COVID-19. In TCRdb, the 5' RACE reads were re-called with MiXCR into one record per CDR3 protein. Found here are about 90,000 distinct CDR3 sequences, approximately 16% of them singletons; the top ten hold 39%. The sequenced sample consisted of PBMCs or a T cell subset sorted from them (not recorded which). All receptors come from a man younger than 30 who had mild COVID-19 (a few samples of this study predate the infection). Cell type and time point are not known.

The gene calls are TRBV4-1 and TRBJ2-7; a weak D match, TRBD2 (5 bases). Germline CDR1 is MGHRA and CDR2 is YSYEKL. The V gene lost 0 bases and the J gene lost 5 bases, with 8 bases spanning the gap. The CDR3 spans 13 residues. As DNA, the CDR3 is TGCGCCAGCAGCCAAGATTGGGGAGACGAGCAGTACTTC. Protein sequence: CASSQDWGDEQYF.

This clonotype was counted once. The CDR3 DNA sequence: TGCGCCAGCAGCCACCTCCTGGACAGAATGGGCACTGAAGCTTTCTTT. Protein sequence: CASSHLLDRMGTEAFF. This chain uses TRBV4-1 with TRBJ1-1, with D maybe TRBD1 (6 bases). The CDR3 runs to 16 residues. Trimming removed 3 bases from V and 4 bases from J, with 18 bases in between. Germline values: CDR1 MGHRA, CDR2 YSYEKL.

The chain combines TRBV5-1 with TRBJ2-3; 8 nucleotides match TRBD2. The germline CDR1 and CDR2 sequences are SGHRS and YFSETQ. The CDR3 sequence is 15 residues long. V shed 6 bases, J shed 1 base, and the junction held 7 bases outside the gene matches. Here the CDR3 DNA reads TGCGCCAGCACCCGGGGGGGCTGGGGCACAGATACGCAGTATTTT. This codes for CASTRGGWGTDTQYF.

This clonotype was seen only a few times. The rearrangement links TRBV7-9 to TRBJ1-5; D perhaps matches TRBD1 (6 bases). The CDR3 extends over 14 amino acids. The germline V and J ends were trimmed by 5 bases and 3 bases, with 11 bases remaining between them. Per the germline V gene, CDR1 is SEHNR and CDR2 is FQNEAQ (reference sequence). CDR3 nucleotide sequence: TGTGCCAGCAGCCCTACAGGGACCAATCAGCCCCAGCATTTT. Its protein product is CASSPTGTNQPQHF. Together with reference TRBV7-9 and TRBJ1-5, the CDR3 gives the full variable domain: DTGVSQNPRHKITKRGQNVTFRCDPISEHNRLYWYRQTLGQGPEFLTYFQNEAQLEKSRLLSDRFSAERPKGSFSTLEIQRTEQGDSAMYLCASSPTGTNQPQHFGDGTRLSIL.

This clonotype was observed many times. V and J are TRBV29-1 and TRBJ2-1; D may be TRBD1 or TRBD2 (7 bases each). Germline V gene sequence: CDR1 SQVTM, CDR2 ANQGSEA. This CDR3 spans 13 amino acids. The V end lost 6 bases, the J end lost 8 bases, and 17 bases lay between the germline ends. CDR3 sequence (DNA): TGCAGCGTCTGGGGGCAGGGGGGGGATGAGCAGTTCTTC. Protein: CSVWGQGGDEQFF.

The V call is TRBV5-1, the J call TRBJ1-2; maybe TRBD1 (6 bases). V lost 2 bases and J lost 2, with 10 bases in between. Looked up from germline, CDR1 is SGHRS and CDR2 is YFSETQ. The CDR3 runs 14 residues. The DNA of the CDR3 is TGCGCCAGCAGCTTACAGGGTGGAAACTATGGCTACACCTTC. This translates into CASSLQGGNYGYTF.

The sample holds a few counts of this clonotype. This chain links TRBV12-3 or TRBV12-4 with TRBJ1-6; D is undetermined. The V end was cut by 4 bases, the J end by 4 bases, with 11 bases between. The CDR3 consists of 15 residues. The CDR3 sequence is CASSSGRLYNSPLHF. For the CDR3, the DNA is TGTGCCAGCAGTTCCGGACGTCTATATAATTCACCCCTCCACTTT.

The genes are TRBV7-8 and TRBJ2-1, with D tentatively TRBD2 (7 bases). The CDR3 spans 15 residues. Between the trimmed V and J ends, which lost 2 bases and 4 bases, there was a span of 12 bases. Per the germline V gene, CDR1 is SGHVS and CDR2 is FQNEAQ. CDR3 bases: TGTGCCAGCAGCTTAAGGGGGGGGCCGTACAATGAGCAGTTCTTC. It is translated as CASSLRGGPYNEQFF. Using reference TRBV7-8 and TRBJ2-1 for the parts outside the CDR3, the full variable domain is GAGVSQSPRYKVAKRGQDVALRCDPISGHVSLFWYQQALGQGPEFLTYFQNEAQLDKSGLPSDRFFAERPEGSVSTLKIQRTQQEDSAVYLCASSLRGGPYNEQFFGPGTRLTVL.

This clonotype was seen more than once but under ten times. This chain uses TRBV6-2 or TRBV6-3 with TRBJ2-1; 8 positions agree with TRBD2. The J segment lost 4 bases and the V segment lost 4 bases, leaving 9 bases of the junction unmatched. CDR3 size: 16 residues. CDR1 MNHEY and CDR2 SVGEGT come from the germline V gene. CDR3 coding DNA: TGTGCCAGCAGTTCTCCGGGACTAGTAGGGTACAATGAGCAGTTCTTC. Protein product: CASSSPGLVGYNEQFF.

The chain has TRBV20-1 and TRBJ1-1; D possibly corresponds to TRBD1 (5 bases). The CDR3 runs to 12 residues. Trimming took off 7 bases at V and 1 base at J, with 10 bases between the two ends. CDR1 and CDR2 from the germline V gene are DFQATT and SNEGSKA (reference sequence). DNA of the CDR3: TGCAGTGTTACGACAGCGAACACTGAAGCTTTCTTT. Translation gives CSVTTANTEAFF.

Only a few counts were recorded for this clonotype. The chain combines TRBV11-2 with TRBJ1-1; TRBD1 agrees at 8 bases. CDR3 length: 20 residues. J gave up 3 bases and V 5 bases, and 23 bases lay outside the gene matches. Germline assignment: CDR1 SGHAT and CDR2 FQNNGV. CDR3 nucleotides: TGTGCCAGCAGCCATTTTCCCCAGGGGGCAGGGGTCATGCCTGACACTGAAGCTTTCTTT. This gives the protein CASSHFPQGAGVMPDTEAFF.

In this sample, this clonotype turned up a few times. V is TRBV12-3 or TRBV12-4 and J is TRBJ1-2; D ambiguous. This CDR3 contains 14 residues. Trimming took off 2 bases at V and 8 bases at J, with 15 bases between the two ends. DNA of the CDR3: TGTGCCAGCAGTTTATCGGGCAGCCACGACGGCTACACCTTC. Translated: CASSLSGSHDGYTF.

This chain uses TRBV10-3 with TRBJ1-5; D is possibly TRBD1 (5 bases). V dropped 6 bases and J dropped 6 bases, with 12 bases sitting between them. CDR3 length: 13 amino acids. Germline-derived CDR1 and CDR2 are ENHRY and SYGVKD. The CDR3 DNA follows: TGTGCCATCAGGGGGGACGGTGGTCAGCCCCAGCATTTT. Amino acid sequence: CAIRGDGGQPQHF.

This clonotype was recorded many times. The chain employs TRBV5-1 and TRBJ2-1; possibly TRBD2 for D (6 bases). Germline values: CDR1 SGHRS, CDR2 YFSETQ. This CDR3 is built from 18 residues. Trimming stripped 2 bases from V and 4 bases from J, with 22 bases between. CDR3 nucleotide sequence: TGCGCCAGCAGCTTAGGTATTGGGGGACTTCCCATATACAATGAGCAGTTCTTC. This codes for CASSLGIGGLPIYNEQFF.

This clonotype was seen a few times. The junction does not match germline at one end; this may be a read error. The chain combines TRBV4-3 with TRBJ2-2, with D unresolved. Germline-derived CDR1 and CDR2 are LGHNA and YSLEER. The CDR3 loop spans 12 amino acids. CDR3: CASSLYTEELFF. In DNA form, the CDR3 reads TGCGCCAGCAGCTTATACACCGAGGAGCTGTTTTTT.

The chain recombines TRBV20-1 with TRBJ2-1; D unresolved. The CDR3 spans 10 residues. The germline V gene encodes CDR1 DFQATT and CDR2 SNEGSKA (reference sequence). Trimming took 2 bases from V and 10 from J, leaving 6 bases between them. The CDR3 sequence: CSARPWEQFF. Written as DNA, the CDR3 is TGCAGTGCTAGACCCTGGGAGCAGTTCTTC.

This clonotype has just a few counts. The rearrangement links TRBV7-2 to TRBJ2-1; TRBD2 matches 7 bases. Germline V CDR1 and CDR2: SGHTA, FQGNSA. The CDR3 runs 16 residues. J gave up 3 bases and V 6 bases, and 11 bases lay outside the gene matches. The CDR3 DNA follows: TGTGCCAGCAGGCCATCGCCCAGCGGGGACTACAATGAGCAGTTCTTC. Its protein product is CASRPSPSGDYNEQFF.

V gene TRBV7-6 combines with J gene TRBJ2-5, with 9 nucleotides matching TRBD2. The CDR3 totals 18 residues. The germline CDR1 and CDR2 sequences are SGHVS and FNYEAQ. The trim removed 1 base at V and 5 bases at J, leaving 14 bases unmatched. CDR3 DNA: TGTGCCAGCAGCTTAGGGTCGAGGGGTAGCGGGGGTTCGGAGACCCAGTACTTC. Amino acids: CASSLGSRGSGGSETQYF. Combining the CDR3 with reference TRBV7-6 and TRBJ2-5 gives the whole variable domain GAGVSQSPRYKVTKRGQDVALRCDPISGHVSLYWYRQALGQGPEFLTYFNYEAQQDKSGLPNDRFSAERPEGSISTLTIQRTEQRDSAMYRCASSLGSRGSGGSETQYFGPGTRLLVL.

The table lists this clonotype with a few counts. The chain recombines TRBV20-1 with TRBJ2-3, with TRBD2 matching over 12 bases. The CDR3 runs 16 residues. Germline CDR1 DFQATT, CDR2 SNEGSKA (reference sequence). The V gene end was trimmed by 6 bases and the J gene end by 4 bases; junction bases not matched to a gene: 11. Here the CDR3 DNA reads TGCAGTGCCACAAGGGTGGCTAGCGGGGGGGCAGATACGCAGTATTTT. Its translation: CSATRVASGGADTQYF.

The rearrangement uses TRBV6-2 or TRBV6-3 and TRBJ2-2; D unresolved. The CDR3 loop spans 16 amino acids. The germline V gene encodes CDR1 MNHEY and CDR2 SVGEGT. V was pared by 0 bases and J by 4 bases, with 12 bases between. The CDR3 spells CASSYSTRIGTGELFF. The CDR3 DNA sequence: TGTGCCAGCAGTTACTCGACCCGGATTGGCACCGGGGAGCTGTTTTTT.

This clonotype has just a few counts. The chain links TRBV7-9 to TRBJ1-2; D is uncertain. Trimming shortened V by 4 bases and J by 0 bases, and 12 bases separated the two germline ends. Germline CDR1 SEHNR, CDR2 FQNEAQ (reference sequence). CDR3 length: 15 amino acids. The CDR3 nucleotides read TGTGCCAGCAGCTCGGTAGACGGTTCTAACTATGGCTACACCTTC. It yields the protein CASSSVDGSNYGYTF.

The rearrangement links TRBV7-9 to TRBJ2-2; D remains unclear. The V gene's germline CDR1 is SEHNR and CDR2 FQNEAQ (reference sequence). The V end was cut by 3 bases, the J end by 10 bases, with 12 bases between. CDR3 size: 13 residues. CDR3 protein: CASSFPEDAELFF. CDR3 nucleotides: TGTGCCAGCAGCTTCCCCGAGGACGCGGAGCTGTTTTTT.

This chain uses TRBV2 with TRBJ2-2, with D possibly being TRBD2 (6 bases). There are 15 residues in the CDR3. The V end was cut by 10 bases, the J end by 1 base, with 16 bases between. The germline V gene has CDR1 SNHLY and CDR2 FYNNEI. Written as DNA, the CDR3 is TGTGCCATCGGCGTCCCGCGGGGGAACACCGGGGAGCTGTTTTTT. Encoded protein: CAIGVPRGNTGELFF. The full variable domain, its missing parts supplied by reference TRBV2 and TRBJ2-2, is EPEVTQTPSHQVTQMGQEVILRCVPISNHLYFYWYRQILGQKVEFLVSFYNNEISEKSEIFDDQFSVERPDGSNFTLKIRSTKLEDSAMYFCAIGVPRGNTGELFFGEGSRLTVL.

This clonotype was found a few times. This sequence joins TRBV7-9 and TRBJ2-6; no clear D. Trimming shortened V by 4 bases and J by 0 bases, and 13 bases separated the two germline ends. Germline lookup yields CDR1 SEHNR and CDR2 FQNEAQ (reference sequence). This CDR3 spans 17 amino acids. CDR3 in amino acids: CASSSPWVTSGANVLTF. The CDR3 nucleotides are TGTGCCAGCAGCTCACCTTGGGTAACCTCTGGGGCCAACGTCCTGACTTTC.

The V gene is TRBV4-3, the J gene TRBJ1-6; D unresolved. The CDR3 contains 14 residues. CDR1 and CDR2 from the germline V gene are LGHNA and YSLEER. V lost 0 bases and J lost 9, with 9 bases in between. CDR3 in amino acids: CASSQESRLSPLHF. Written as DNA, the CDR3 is TGCGCCAGCAGCCAAGAGAGTCGCCTTTCACCCCTCCACTTT.

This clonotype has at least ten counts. DNA for the CDR3: TGCGCCAGCCTAAACCCCGGGTCAGGTAATGAAAAACTGTTTTTT. Protein: CASLNPGSGNEKLFF. The V call is TRBV4-1, the J call TRBJ1-4; no clear D. Trimming pared 8 bases from V and 4 bases from J, leaving 17 bases between. Germline V lookup: CDR1 MGHRA, CDR2 YSYEKL. The CDR3 spans 15 residues.

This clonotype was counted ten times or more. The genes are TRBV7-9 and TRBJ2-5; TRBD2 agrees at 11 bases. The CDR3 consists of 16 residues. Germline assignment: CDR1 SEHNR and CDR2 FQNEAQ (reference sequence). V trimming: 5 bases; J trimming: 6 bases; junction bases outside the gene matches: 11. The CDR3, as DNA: TGTGCCAGCAGCCCCCACCCCGGGACTAGCGGAAAGACCCAGTACTTC. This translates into CASSPHPGTSGKTQYF.

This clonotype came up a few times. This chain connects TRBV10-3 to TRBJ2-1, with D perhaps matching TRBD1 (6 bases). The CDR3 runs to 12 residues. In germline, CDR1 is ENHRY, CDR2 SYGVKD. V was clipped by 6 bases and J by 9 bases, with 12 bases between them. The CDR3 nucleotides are TGTGCCATCAGCTCAGGGGTATCTGAGCAGTTCTTC. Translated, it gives CAISSGVSEQFF.